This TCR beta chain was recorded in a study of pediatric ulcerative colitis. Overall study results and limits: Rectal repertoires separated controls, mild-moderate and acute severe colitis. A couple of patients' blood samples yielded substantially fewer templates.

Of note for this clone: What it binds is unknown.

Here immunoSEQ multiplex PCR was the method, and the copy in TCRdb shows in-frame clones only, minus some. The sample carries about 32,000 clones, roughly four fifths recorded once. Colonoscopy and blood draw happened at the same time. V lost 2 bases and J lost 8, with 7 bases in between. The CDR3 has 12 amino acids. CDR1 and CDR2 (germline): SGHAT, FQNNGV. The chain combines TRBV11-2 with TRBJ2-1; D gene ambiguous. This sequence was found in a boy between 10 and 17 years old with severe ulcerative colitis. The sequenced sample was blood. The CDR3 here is CASSLLSDEQFF. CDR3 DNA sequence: TGTGCCAGCAGCTTACTTTCCGATGAGCAGTTCTTC.